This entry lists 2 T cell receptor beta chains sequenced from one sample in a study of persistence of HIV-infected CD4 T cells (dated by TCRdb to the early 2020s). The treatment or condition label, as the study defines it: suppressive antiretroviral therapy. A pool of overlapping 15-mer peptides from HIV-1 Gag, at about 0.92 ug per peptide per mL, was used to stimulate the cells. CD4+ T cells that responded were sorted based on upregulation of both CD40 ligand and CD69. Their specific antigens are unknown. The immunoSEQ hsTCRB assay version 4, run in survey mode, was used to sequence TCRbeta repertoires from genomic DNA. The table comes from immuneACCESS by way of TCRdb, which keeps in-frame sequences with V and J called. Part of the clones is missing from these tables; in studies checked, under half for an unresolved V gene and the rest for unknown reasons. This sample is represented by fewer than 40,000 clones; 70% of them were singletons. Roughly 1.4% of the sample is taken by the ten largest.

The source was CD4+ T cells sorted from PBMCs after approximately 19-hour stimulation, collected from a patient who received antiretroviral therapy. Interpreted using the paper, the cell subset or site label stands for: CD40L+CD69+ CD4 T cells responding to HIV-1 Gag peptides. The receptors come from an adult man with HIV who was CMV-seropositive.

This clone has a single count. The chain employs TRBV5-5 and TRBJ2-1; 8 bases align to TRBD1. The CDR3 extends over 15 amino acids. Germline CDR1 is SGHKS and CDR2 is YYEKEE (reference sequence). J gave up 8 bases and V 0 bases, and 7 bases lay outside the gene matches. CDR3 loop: CASSLVTGVQDEQFF. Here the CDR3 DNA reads TGTGCCAGCAGCTTGGTGACAGGGGTTCAGGATGAGCAGTTCTTC.

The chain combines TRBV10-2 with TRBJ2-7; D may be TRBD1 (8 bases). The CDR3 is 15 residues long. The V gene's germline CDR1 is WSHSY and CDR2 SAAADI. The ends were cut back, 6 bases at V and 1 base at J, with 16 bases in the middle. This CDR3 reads CASSSTGGGSYEQYF. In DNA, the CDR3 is TGCGCCAGCAGCTCTACAGGGGGAGGGTCCTACGAGCAGTACTTC.